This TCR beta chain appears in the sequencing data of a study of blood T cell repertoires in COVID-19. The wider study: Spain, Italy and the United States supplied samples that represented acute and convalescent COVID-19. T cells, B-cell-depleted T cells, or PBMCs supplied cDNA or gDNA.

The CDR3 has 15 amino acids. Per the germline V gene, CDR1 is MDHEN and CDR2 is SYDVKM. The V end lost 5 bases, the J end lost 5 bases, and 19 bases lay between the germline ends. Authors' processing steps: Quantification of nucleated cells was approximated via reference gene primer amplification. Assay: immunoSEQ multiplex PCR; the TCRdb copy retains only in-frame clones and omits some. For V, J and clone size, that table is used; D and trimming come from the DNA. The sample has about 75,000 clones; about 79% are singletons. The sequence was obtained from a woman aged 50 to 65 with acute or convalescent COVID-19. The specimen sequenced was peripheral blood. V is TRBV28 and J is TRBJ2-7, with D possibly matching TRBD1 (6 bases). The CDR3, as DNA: TGTGCCAGCAGTCTTCGATGGGGACAAATGGACGAGCAGTACTTC. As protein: CASSLRWGQMDEQYF. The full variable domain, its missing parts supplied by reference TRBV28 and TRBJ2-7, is DVKVTQSSRYLVKRTGEKVFLECVQDMDHENMFWYRQDPGLGLRLIYFSYDVKMKEKGDIPEGYSVSREKKERFSLILESASTNQTSMYLCASSLRWGQMDEQYFGPGTRLTVT.